A selection of T cell receptor beta chains follows, all from one sample in a study of Graves' ophthalmopathy and Graves' hyperthyroidism. TCRdb processed the multiplex PCR reads anew with MiXCR; each CDR3 protein has one entry. The sample lists around 1,000,000 distinct CDR3 sequences, about 36% occurring once. Sequencing was performed on peripheral blood or thyroid tissue (not recorded which). These receptors were taken from an adult man with Graves' hyperthyroidism. The CDR3 runs from the conserved cysteine through the conserved F or W. D genes are given only for firm matches. Rows may omit the clone size; those that give it use once, few, many or a size class.

size	D	V	J	DNA	CDR3
many	TRBD2	TRBV7-2	TRBJ2-7	TGTGCCAGCAACCAACTAGCGCCAACCTACGAGCAGTACTTC	CASNQLAPTYEQYF
-	-	TRBV4-3	TRBJ1-2	TGCGCCAGCAGCCAAGGACAGTCCCATGGCTACACCTTC	CASSQGQSHGYTF
-	TRBD1	TRBV30	TRBJ1-1	TGTGCCTGGAGCGATAGACAGGGGGCTGAAGCTTTCTTT	CAWSDRQGAEAFF
many	TRBD1	TRBV6-2/TRBV6-3	TRBJ1-2	TGTGCCAGCAGTTACGACGGGACAGCTAATGGCTACACCTTC	CASSYDGTANGYTF
-	TRBD1	TRBV10-3	TRBJ1-1	TGTGCCAGCAGTTACACAGGGGGCGTGAACACTGAAGCTTTCTTT	CASSYTGGVNTEAFF
few	-	TRBV6-2/TRBV6-3	TRBJ2-5	TGTGCCAGCAGGTACAGACAGCAAGAGACCCAGTACTTC	CASRYRQQETQYF
-	TRBD2	TRBV7-2	TRBJ2-7	TGTGCCAGCAGCCAAGATAACGCGGGAGAACCGAACTCCTACGAGCAGTACTTC	CASSQDNAGEPNSYEQYF
-	TRBD2	TRBV20-1	TRBJ2-7	TGCAGTGCTAGGGGAGGGACTAGCGGGAGTTTCTGGGAGCAGTACTTC	CSARGGTSGSFWEQYF
-	-	TRBV7-3	TRBJ1-1	TGTGCCAGCAGCATGGGACGGGGTACTGAAGCTTTCTTT	CASSMGRGTEAFF
-	-	TRBV10-2	TRBJ1-2	TGCGCCAGCAGTGAGGAGGACCGTGGTTGCTACACCTTC	CASSEEDRGCYTF
-	-	TRBV29-1	TRBJ2-2	TGCAGCGTCGGAAGTACAGGGAAGGGCGAGCTGTTTTTT	CSVGSTGKGELFF
-	-	TRBV7-9	TRBJ1-1	TGTGCCAGCAGCCAGTTATCAGCGAACACTGAAGCTTTCTTT	CASSQLSANTEAFF
-	-	TRBV29-1	TRBJ2-1	TGCAGCGTTAAGTGGCCGAACTCCTACAATGAGCAGTTCTTC	CSVKWPNSYNEQFF
-	TRBD1	TRBV5-6	TRBJ2-5	TGTGCCAGCAGCACACTCACAGGGGAATTACCCAGAGAGACCCAGTACTTC	CASSTLTGELPRETQYF
many	TRBD1	TRBV24-1	TRBJ1-2	TGTGCCACCAGTGACCCACAGGGGAACTATGGCTACACCTTC	CATSDPQGNYGYTF
-	TRBD2	TRBV7-9	TRBJ2-5	TGTGCCAGCAGCTTAGCGGGAGGGATAGCGGGCGAGACCCAGTACTTC	CASSLAGGIAGETQYF
many	-	TRBV7-2	TRBJ2-5	TGTGCCAGCAGCTTAGACGACAGCCGGGGGGAGACCCAGTACTTC	CASSLDDSRGETQYF
many	-	TRBV7-2	TRBJ1-1	TGTGCCAGCAGCTTAGTAGGGGGAAACAACAGGGAGGCTTTCTTT	CASSLVGGNNREAFF
once	-	TRBV10-3	TRBJ1-2	-	CAIKSQENIQYFGAGTGEGYTF
-	-	TRBV20-1	TRBJ2-7	TGCAGTGCACACGAAATTTATCTCGACGAGCAGTACTTC	CSAHEIYLDEQYF
few	-	TRBV5-1	TRBJ1-2	TGCGCCAGCAGCTTCAGGGTTGGCTATGGCTACACCTTC	CASSFRVGYGYTF
many	-	TRBV7-2	TRBJ1-1	TGTGCCAGCAGCCATTACAACTTCGCTGAAGCTTTCTTT	CASSHYNFAEAFF
-	TRBD1	TRBV11-2	TRBJ2-7	TGTGCCAGCAGCTTAGCCACAGGGGAAACCTACGAGCAGTACTTC	CASSLATGETYEQYF
many	-	TRBV5-1	TRBJ2-7	TGTGCCAGCAGCTTAGCCCAGGGCTCCTACGAGCAGTACTTC	CASSLAQGSYEQYF
-	-	TRBV25-1	TRBJ2-7	TGTGCCAGCGTGTATCAGACAGCTAACTCCTACGAGCAGTACTTC	CASVYQTANSYEQYF
-	-	TRBV6-5	TRBJ1-6	TGTGCCAGCAGTTATTTCACGAGCTCCTATAATTCACCCCTCCACTTT	CASSYFTSSYNSPLHF
-	-	TRBV12-3/TRBV12-4	TRBJ1-6	TGTGCCAGCAGTTCGAGGGCGTCGGAAAATTCACCCCTCCACTTT	CASSSRASENSPLHF
-	-	TRBV20-1	TRBJ1-1	TGCAGTGCTAGGCCAGGGGTGCGGAACACTGAAGCTTTCTTT	CSARPGVRNTEAFF
once	TRBD1	TRBV7-2	TRBJ1-5	TGTGCCAGCTCACCACCGGCGACAGGGCGAAATCAGCCCCAGCATTTT	CASSPPATGRNQPQHF
many	-	TRBV5-1	TRBJ2-7	TGCGCCAGCAGCTTGGAGGTTCGGATGTCCGAGCAGTACTTC	CASSLEVRMSEQYF
many	-	TRBV5-6	TRBJ1-2	TGTGCCAGCAGCTTGGATGCAGGACGGGATGGCTACACCTTC	CASSLDAGRDGYTF
few	-	TRBV20-1	TRBJ1-4	TGCAGTGCCCACCCACGGGGGGTAGGAGAAAAACTGTTTTTT	CSAHPRGVGEKLFF
many	-	TRBV6-6	TRBJ1-1	TGTGCCAGCAGTGCCCAAGAACTCTCAGCTTTCTTT	CASSAQELSAFF
many	-	TRBV9	TRBJ1-2	TGTGCCAGCAGCGTTGCAGGGGATAACTATGGCTACACCTTC	CASSVAGDNYGYTF
many	-	TRBV4-3	TRBJ1-2	TGCGCCAGCAGTCCAACGGCAGCTAACTATGGCTACACCTTC	CASSPTAANYGYTF
many	-	TRBV6-5	TRBJ1-2	TGTGCCAGCGGCACGGGGTATGGCTACACCTTC	CASGTGYGYTF
-	TRBD1	TRBV5-1	TRBJ2-7	TGCGCCAGCAGCGGAGGCCGGGACAGGGACCTCTACGAGCAGTACTTC	CASSGGRDRDLYEQYF
few	-	TRBV4-2	TRBJ2-7	TGTGCCAGCAGCCAAACACTTCGGCCCAGCGGGCCCACCTTCAGGAAGCAGTACTTC	CASSQTLRPSGPTFRKQYF
many	-	TRBV10-3	TRBJ1-2	TGTGCCATCAGTGAGCTGGAAGGCTACACCTTC	CAISELEGYTF
many	-	TRBV6-5	TRBJ2-7	TGTGCCAGCAGTAAGCGGACAGTATCCTACGAGCAGTACTTC	CASSKRTVSYEQYF
-	-	TRBV6-5	TRBJ2-7	TGTGCCAGCAGTTCCGGCTACTCCTACGAGCAGTACTTC	CASSSGYSYEQYF
many	-	TRBV5-1	TRBJ1-1	TGCGCCAGCAGCTTGGAACCCTGGAACACTGAAGCTTTCTTT	CASSLEPWNTEAFF
many	-	TRBV19	TRBJ1-2	TGTGCCAGTAATCCGAGGGGGGCCGGGCTCAACTATGGCTACACCTTC	CASNPRGAGLNYGYTF
few	-	TRBV19	TRBJ1-1	TGTGCCAGTAGTATTACAGGACGAATGAACACTGAAGCTTTCTTT	CASSITGRMNTEAFF
-	-	TRBV4-1	TRBJ2-2	TGCGCCAGCAGCCAAGGGGGACACAACACCGGGGAGCTGTTTTTT	CASSQGGHNTGELFF
few	-	TRBV6-1	TRBJ2-2	TGTGCCAGCACCTACGGAATAGGGGGAGCCGGGGAGCTGTTTTTT	CASTYGIGGAGELFF
-	-	TRBV7-8	TRBJ2-5	TGTGCCAGCAGCTTACGGACCGGGGCGGGCCAAGAGACCCAGTACTTC	CASSLRTGAGQETQYF
-	-	TRBV7-8	TRBJ2-7	TGCGCCAGCAGCCAAGAGGAGACAGATTCCTACGAGCAGTACTTC	CASSQEETDSYEQYF
-	-	TRBV12-3/TRBV12-4	TRBJ1-6	TGTGCCAGCAGTTTAATCGGGGGTGGAAATTCACCCCTCCACTTT	CASSLIGGGNSPLHF
many	-	TRBV20-1	TRBJ1-5	TGCAGTGCTATACGCCGACTGGGCAGGGATGGTCATCAGCCCCAGCATTTT	CSAIRRLGRDGHQPQHF
-	-	TRBV14	TRBJ1-2	TGTGCCAGCAGCCAAGAGAGCCCGGGACCCAACTATGGCTACACCTTC	CASSQESPGPNYGYTF